The rows below give T cell receptor beta chains drawn from one sample of a study of blood T cell repertoires in COVID-19. Assay used: immunoSEQ multiplex PCR; TCRdb lists only in-frame clones, some missing. Of 150,000 to 200,000 clones listed, 80% to 85% are singletons. Sample: PBMCs or T cells enriched from blood (not recorded which). These receptor sequences come from a woman aged 30 to 39 who had been exposed to COVID-19. Each CDR3 is given with its conserved first and last residue. The D gene is left open where the match is weak. Where a row states a size, it is once, few, many or the class of an expanded clone; other rows omit it.

v_gene	j_gene	abundance	d_gene	CDR3aa	CDR3nt
TRBV9	TRBJ2-5	-	-	CASSAYRGEGETQYF	TGTGCCAGCAGCGCGTACCGGGGAGAGGGTGAGACCCAGTACTTC
TRBV6-5	TRBJ1-5	-	-	CASSYSLGGPQHF	TGTGCCAGCAGTTACTCTTTAGGGGGGCCCCAGCATTTT
TRBV12-3/TRBV12-4	TRBJ2-7	-	-	CASSTGNEQYF	TGTGCCAGCAGTACAGGGAACGAGCAGTACTTC
TRBV9	TRBJ1-6	few	TRBD1	CASSVNLGTGHSPLHF	TGTGCCAGCAGCGTAAACTTAGGGACAGGGCATTCACCCCTCCACTTT
TRBV5-1	TRBJ2-1	-	-	CASSLEGAPYNEQFF	TGCGCCAGCAGCCTCGAGGGTGCCCCCTACAATGAGCAGTTCTTC
TRBV9	TRBJ2-1	-	-	CASSVGSQEGFEQFF	TGTGCCAGCAGCGTAGGTTCCCAGGAGGGATTTGAGCAGTTCTTC
TRBV7-2	TRBJ1-2	-	-	CAIFALQVWYYGYTF	TGTGCCATCTTCGCCTTACAGGTCTGGTACTATGGCTACACCTTC
TRBV18	TRBJ2-2	-	-	CASSSRGQLNTGELFF	TGTGCCAGCTCAAGCCGGGGACAATTGAACACCGGGGAGCTGTTTTTT
TRBV5-1	TRBJ2-2	once	TRBD2	CASSGGTSGSTGELFF	TGCGCCAGCAGCGGGGGGACTAGCGGATCCACCGGGGAGCTGTTTTTT
TRBV5-4	TRBJ2-7	once	-	CASSLGRDPSYEQYF	TGTGCCAGCAGCCTCGGCCGGGATCCATCCTACGAGCAGTACTTC
TRBV3-1/TRBV3-2	TRBJ1-2	once	-	CASSYWAEDYGYTF	TGTGCCAGCAGCTACTGGGCAGAAGACTATGGCTACACCTTC
TRBV5-4	TRBJ1-1	-	-	CASTAQANTEAFF	TGTGCCAGCACGGCGCAGGCTAACACTGAAGCTTTCTTT
TRBV9	TRBJ2-2	-	-	CASSGANTGELFF	TGTGCCAGCAGCGGGGCTAACACCGGGGAGCTGTTTTTT
TRBV9	TRBJ1-4	-	-	CASSVMGAWGEKLFF	TGTGCCAGCAGCGTTATGGGGGCCTGGGGGGAAAAACTGTTTTTT
TRBV2	TRBJ2-7	-	-	CASSEWGHEQYF	TGTGCCAGCAGTGAATGGGGGCACGAGCAGTACTTC
TRBV7-9	TRBJ1-2	-	-	CASSETRGDYGYTF	TGTGCCAGCAGCGAGACACGCGGGGACTATGGCTACACCTTC
TRBV18	TRBJ1-2	-	TRBD1	CASSPGQGANYGYTF	TGTGCCAGCTCACCAGGGCAGGGGGCTAACTATGGCTACACCTTC
TRBV18	TRBJ2-7	-	-	CASSRGHSYEQYF	TGTGCCAGCTCACGGGGGCACTCCTACGAGCAGTACTTC
TRBV4-3	TRBJ1-2	-	-	CASSQDRRTVYGYTF	TGCGCCAGCAGCCAAGATCGCCGGACAGTCTATGGCTACACCTTC
TRBV28	TRBJ2-3	-	TRBD2	CACLPAGGWDTQYF	TGTGCTTGTCTGCCAGCGGGGGGGTGGGATACGCAGTATTTT
TRBV30	TRBJ2-7	-	-	CAWSARSSYEQYF	TGTGCCTGGAGTGCCAGAAGCTCCTACGAGCAGTACTTC
TRBV3-1/TRBV3-2	TRBJ1-4	-	TRBD1	CASSDHSGGQSLGKLFF	TGTGCCAGCAGTGACCACTCCGGGGGACAGAGCCTTGGAAAACTGTTTTTT
TRBV6-2/TRBV6-3	TRBJ2-7	-	TRBD1	CASSYGGQGINYEQYF	TGTGCCAGCAGTTACGGGGGACAGGGGATTAATTACGAGCAGTACTTC
TRBV7-8	TRBJ1-2	-	TRBD1	CASSLPGQGDYGYTF	TGTGCCAGCAGCCTCCCGGGACAGGGTGACTATGGCTACACCTTC
TRBV6-5	TRBJ2-3	-	TRBD2	CASSWASGDTQYF	TGTGCCAGCAGTTGGGCTAGCGGAGATACGCAGTATTTT
TRBV4-1	TRBJ1-2	few	-	CASSRSQVANYGYTF	TGCGCCAGCAGCCGATCGCAGGTAGCTAACTATGGCTACACCTTC
TRBV19	TRBJ1-5	-	-	CASSPGQRHQPQHF	TGTGCCAGTAGCCCGGGACAAAGGCACCAGCCCCAGCATTTT
TRBV19	TRBJ1-1	-	-	CASSATGDTEAFF	TGTGCCAGTAGTGCAACAGGAGACACTGAAGCTTTCTTT
TRBV30	TRBJ1-2	-	-	CAWTAGRGISYTF	TGTGCCTGGACGGCAGGGAGGGGTATCAGCTACACCTTC
TRBV5-4	TRBJ2-1	-	TRBD2	CASSPSGGSYNEQFF	TGTGCCAGCAGCCCTAGCGGGGGTTCCTACAATGAGCAGTTCTTC
TRBV7-9	TRBJ2-5	-	-	CASSLGPGVFEETQYF	TGTGCCAGCAGCTTAGGTCCAGGGGTCTTTGAGGAGACCCAGTACTTC
TRBV2	TRBJ2-7	-	-	CASQLGEQYF	TGTGCCAGCCAGCTCGGGGAGCAGTACTTC
TRBV30	TRBJ2-6	-	-	CAWSVPSNHYSGANVLTF	TGTGCCTGGAGTGTACCCAGCAACCACTACTCTGGGGCCAACGTCCTGACTTTC
TRBV10-3	TRBJ1-1	-	-	CAISRGGNAAEAFF	TGTGCCATCAGTAGGGGGGGGAATGCCGCTGAAGCTTTCTTT
TRBV2	TRBJ1-1	-	TRBD1	CASSEEGALNTEAFF	TGTGCCAGCAGTGAAGAGGGGGCATTGAACACTGAAGCTTTCTTT
TRBV7-6	TRBJ2-5	-	TRBD2	CASSLRLAGETQYF	TGTGCCAGCAGCTTAAGGCTAGCGGGGGAGACCCAGTACTTC
TRBV6-5	TRBJ1-5	-	TRBD1	CASSPTGTDQPQHF	TGTGCCAGCAGCCCGACAGGGACAGATCAGCCCCAGCATTTT
TRBV5-8	TRBJ2-1	-	-	CASSWGAGNEQFF	TGTGCCAGCAGCTGGGGTGCGGGGAATGAGCAGTTCTTC
TRBV6-2/TRBV6-3	TRBJ2-1	-	TRBD2	CASSYSTSGGAGYNEQFF	TGTGCCAGCAGTTACTCGACGAGCGGGGGGGCTGGCTACAATGAGCAGTTCTTC
TRBV6-4	TRBJ2-3	-	TRBD2	CASSATSGGADTQYF	TGTGCCAGCAGTGCCACTAGCGGGGGGGCAGATACGCAGTATTTT
TRBV3-1/TRBV3-2	TRBJ1-4	-	-	CASSGLEDRPEKLFF	TGTGCCAGCAGCGGACTTGAAGACAGGCCTGAAAAACTGTTTTTT
TRBV19	TRBJ1-2	once	-	CASRGYGYTF	TGTGCCAGCAGGGGTTATGGCTACACCTTC
TRBV29-1	TRBJ2-7	-	TRBD1	CSVARTGSGEQYF	TGCAGCGTAGCTAGGACAGGGTCCGGCGAGCAGTACTTC
TRBV25-1	TRBJ1-6	-	-	CASRRGTDSPLHF	TGTGCCAGCAGGAGGGGGACGGATTCACCCCTCCACTTT
TRBV7-3	TRBJ2-1	-	-	CASSPQSGDNEQFF	TGTGCCAGCAGCCCACAGTCAGGCGACAATGAGCAGTTCTTC
TRBV6-5	TRBJ2-7	-	-	CASSYSGGVIGGEQYF	TGTGCCAGCAGTTACTCCGGAGGGGTGATTGGAGGGGAGCAGTACTTC
TRBV5-6	TRBJ1-2	-	TRBD1	CASSLDRHRDRRDYGYTF	TGTGCCAGCAGCTTGGATCGGCACCGGGACAGGCGGGACTATGGCTACACCTTC
TRBV29-1	TRBJ2-1	-	TRBD1	CSVGSGTGGYNEQFF	TGCAGCGTTGGATCAGGGACAGGGGGTTACAATGAGCAGTTCTTC
TRBV7-8	TRBJ1-6	-	-	CASSLAAGALHF	TGTGCCAGCAGCTTGGCGGCGGGGGCCCTCCACTTT